The text below deals with one TCR beta chain. Its antigen is unidentified. In blood CD8+ and CD4+ T cells, TCR beta underwent sequencing. Random hexamers were used to reverse transcribe an amount of about 0.45 to 1 ug RNA. TCRdb ran MiXCR on the immunoSEQ multiplex PCR reads and lists one entry per CDR3 protein. This sample yields approximately 110,000 distinct CDR3 sequences, of which about 96% are seen a single time; just over 0.095% belongs to the top ten. CDR3 size: 16 residues. V lost 2 bases, J lost 0 bases, and 13 bases lay in between. Germline values: CDR1 MNHNY, CDR2 SVGAGI (reference sequence). The sample belongs to a study of CD8 T cells in Susac syndrome. Study-wide points: The authors acknowledged that the study's TCR sequencing and HLA analysis involved relatively few individuals.

The V and J genes are TRBV6-6 and TRBJ2-5, with D uncertain. Sequencing used CD4+ T cells from PBMCs. The clonotype comes from a human donor in good health. Here the CDR3 reads CASSYRGPRYQETQYF. For the CDR3, the DNA is TGTGCCAGCAGTTACCGCGGACCCAGGTACCAAGAGACCCAGTACTTC.